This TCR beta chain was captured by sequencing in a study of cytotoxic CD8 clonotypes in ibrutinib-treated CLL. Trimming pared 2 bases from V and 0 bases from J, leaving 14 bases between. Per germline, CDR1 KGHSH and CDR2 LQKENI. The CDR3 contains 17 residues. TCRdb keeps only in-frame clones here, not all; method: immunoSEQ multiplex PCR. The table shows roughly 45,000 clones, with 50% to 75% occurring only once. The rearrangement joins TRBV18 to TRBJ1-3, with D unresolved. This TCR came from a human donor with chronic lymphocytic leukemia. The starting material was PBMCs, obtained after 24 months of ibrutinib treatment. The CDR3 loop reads CASSPLTHPGSGNTIYF. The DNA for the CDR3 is TGTGCCAGCTCACCATTGACACATCCGGGCTCTGGAAACACCATATATTTT.